The rows below give T cell receptor beta chains drawn from one sample of a study of human T cells and chemical hapten exposure. TCRdb called the 5' RACE reads again in MiXCR, with one record for every CDR3 protein. The sample yields about 140,000 distinct CDR3 sequences, approximately 4% seen once. The receptor source for this set is a female donor in good health. Both conserved end residues are part of each CDR3. Each record gives: clone size, CDR3 length, J gene, D gene, V gene, CDR3 DNA, CDR3 protein. D genes are given only for firm matches. Clone size appears in some rows only: once, few, many, or a class for an expanded clone.

abundance: many; len: 13; j_gene: TRBJ1-2; d_gene: .; v_gene: TRBV6-2/TRBV6-3; CDR3nt: TGTGCCAGCAGCAGCGGTAGTTGGTATGGCTACACCTTC; CDR3aa: CASSSGSWYGYTF
abundance: many; len: 15; j_gene: TRBJ2-5; d_gene: TRBD1; v_gene: TRBV20-1; CDR3nt: TGCAGTGCTAGAAACCGGGACAGGGGCCAAGAGACCCAGTACTTC; CDR3aa: CSARNRDRGQETQYF
abundance: many; len: 13; j_gene: TRBJ2-3; d_gene: .; v_gene: TRBV27; CDR3nt: TGTGCCAGCAGTTTCAGGGTAGCAGATACGCAGTATTTT; CDR3aa: CASSFRVADTQYF
abundance: many; len: 13; j_gene: TRBJ1-1; d_gene: TRBD1; v_gene: TRBV29-1; CDR3nt: TGCAGCGTCGCGACAGGGAGGAATACTGAAGCTTTCTTT; CDR3aa: CSVATGRNTEAFF
abundance: few; len: 15; j_gene: TRBJ2-5; d_gene: .; v_gene: TRBV6-2/TRBV6-3; CDR3nt: TGTGCCAGCTCTGTTCACGGAAGATACCAAGAGACCCAGTACTTC; CDR3aa: CASSVHGRYQETQYF
abundance: many; len: 14; j_gene: TRBJ2-3; d_gene: .; v_gene: TRBV6-6; CDR3nt: TGTGCCAGCAGTTACAGTGGCAGCACAGATACGCAGTATTTT; CDR3aa: CASSYSGSTDTQYF
abundance: many; len: 17; j_gene: TRBJ1-1; d_gene: .; v_gene: TRBV4-1; CDR3nt: TGCGCCAGCAGCCAAGGAATACCGGGGGCCTTGAACACTGAAGCTTTCTTT; CDR3aa: CASSQGIPGALNTEAFF
abundance: many; len: 14; j_gene: TRBJ2-7; d_gene: TRBD1; v_gene: TRBV13; CDR3nt: TGTGCCAGCAGCTTCAGCGCAGGGGGCTACGAGCAGTACTTC; CDR3aa: CASSFSAGGYEQYF
abundance: many; len: 12; j_gene: TRBJ1-2; d_gene: .; v_gene: TRBV6-5; CDR3nt: TGTGCCATCAGGGAAGGGCCCTATGGCTACACCTTC; CDR3aa: CAIREGPYGYTF
abundance: many; len: 14; j_gene: TRBJ1-4; d_gene: .; v_gene: TRBV15; CDR3nt: TGTGCCACCAGCAGAGGTCTTTCCGATGAAAAACTGTTTTTT; CDR3aa: CATSRGLSDEKLFF
abundance: many; len: 16; j_gene: TRBJ1-1; d_gene: TRBD1; v_gene: TRBV4-3; CDR3nt: TGCGCCAGCAGCCCCCGGACAGGACCCGGGGACACTGAAGCTTTCTTT; CDR3aa: CASSPRTGPGDTEAFF
abundance: .; len: 14; j_gene: TRBJ1-5; d_gene: .; v_gene: TRBV19; CDR3nt: TGTGCCAGTAGTATAACAGGGCGAAATCAGCCCCAGCATTTT; CDR3aa: CASSITGRNQPQHF
abundance: many; len: 14; j_gene: TRBJ1-4; d_gene: .; v_gene: TRBV7-8; CDR3nt: TGTGCCAGCAGCTTAGCTCCCACCGGCGAAAAACTGTTTTTT; CDR3aa: CASSLAPTGEKLFF
abundance: many; len: 12; j_gene: TRBJ2-7; d_gene: .; v_gene: TRBV27; CDR3nt: TGTGCCAGCAGTCCTGGTGGGGGCGAGCAGTACTTC; CDR3aa: CASSPGGGEQYF
abundance: .; len: 18; j_gene: TRBJ1-4; d_gene: TRBD1; v_gene: TRBV12-3/TRBV12-4; CDR3nt: TGTGCCAGCAGTCCCCCCTGGACAGGGGGCTTCGGTTTGGAAAAACTGTTTTTT; CDR3aa: CASSPPWTGGFGLEKLFF
abundance: .; len: 13; j_gene: TRBJ2-3; d_gene: .; v_gene: TRBV13; CDR3nt: TGTGCCAGCGGGCTTGATGGCACAGATACGCAGTATTTT; CDR3aa: CASGLDGTDTQYF
abundance: many; len: 17; j_gene: TRBJ1-1; d_gene: .; v_gene: TRBV6-5; CDR3nt: TGTGCCAGCAGTTACTCGAGATTAAGCGAGAAAAACACTGAAGCTTTCTTT; CDR3aa: CASSYSRLSEKNTEAFF
abundance: many; len: 15; j_gene: TRBJ2-7; d_gene: .; v_gene: TRBV27; CDR3nt: TGTGCCAGCAGTAGGCAGGGGATAGAAGGGTTCCGGCAGTACTTC; CDR3aa: CASSRQGIEGFRQYF
abundance: .; len: 17; j_gene: TRBJ2-3; d_gene: TRBD2; v_gene: TRBV6-5; CDR3nt: TGTGCCAGCAGTTACTCCTCCGGCGGGGGGGTAACAGATACGCAGTATTTT; CDR3aa: CASSYSSGGGVTDTQYF